This entry describes one T cell receptor (beta chain). Its antigen is undetermined. TCRdb processed the reads anew with MiXCR; each CDR3 protein has one entry. The data hold about 180,000 distinct CDR3 sequences, with about 18% observed a single time. This specimen belongs to a study of T cell repertoires in cytomegalovirus infection. Study information: CMV infection plus the matching HLA type was flagged by public TCR beta signatures. Study-level findings and limits: HLA-C-restricted CMV clonotypes gave the most frequent clonotype in two of eight donors. Pooled public TCR beta family frequency picked out CMV carriers with the relevant HLA.

CDR3 size: 15 residues. Unmatched junction bases numbered 7, after V lost 1 base and J lost 7 bases. Looked up from germline, CDR1 is SGHTA and CDR2 is FQGNSA. This sequence originates from a human donor in good health (CMV status not recorded). Some clones in this sample may be carry-over from other donors' samples. The gene calls are TRBV7-2 and TRBJ2-1; 7 nucleotides line up with TRBD2. Sequencing was performed on CD8+ T cells from PBMCs. The CDR3 here is CASSLGTRRKNEQFF. The CDR3 nucleotides read TGTGCCAGCAGCTTAGGGACTAGAAGGAAAAATGAGCAGTTCTTC.